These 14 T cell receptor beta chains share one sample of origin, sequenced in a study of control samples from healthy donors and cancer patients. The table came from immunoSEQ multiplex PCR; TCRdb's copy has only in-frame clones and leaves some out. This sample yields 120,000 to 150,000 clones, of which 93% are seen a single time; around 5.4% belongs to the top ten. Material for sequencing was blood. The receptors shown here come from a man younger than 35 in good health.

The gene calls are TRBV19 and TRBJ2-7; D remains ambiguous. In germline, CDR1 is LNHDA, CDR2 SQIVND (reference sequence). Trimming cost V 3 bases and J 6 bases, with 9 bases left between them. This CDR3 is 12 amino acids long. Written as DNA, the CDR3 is TGTGCCAGTAGTATTTCGTGGGGCGAGCAGTACTTC. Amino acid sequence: CASSISWGEQYF.

CDR3: CASSTPDRGRYEQYF. The DNA of the CDR3 is TGTGCCAGCAGTACCCCGGACAGGGGACGGTACGAGCAGTACTTC. This chain connects TRBV6-2 or TRBV6-3 to TRBJ2-7; 9 positions agree with TRBD1. The CDR3 totals 15 residues. Germline values: CDR1 MNHEY, CDR2 SVGEGT. V gave up 5 bases and J gave up 4 bases; unmatched junction bases: 9.

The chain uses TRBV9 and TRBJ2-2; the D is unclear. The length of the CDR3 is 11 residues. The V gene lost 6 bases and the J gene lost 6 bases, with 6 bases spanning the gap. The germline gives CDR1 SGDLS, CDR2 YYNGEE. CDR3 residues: CASNSPGELFF. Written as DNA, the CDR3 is TGTGCCAGCAACTCTCCCGGGGAGCTGTTTTTT.

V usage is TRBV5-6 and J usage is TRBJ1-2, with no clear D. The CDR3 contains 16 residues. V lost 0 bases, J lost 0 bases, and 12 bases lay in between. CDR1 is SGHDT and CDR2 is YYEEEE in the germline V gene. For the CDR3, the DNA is TGTGCCAGCAGCTTGGGAGCGGCGGTTGCTAACTATGGCTACACCTTC. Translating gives CASSLGAAVANYGYTF.

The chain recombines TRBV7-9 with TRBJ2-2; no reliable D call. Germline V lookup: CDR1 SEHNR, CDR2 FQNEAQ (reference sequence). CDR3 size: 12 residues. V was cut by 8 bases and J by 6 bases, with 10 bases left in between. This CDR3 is CASDKPSGELFF. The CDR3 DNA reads TGTGCCAGCGATAAACCGTCCGGGGAGCTGTTTTTT.

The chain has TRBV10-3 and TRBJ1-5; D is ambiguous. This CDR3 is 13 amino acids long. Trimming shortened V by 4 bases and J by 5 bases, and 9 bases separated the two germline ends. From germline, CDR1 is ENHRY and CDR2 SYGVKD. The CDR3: CAISVGTDQPQHF. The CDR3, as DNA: TGTGCCATCAGTGTCGGTACCGATCAGCCCCAGCATTTT.

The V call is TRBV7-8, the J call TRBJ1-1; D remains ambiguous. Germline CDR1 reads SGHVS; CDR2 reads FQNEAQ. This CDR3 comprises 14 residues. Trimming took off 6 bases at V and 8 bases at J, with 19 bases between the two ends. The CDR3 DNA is TGTGCCAGCAGTTTCGCTCAGGCCGAGAGGGAAGCTTTCTTT. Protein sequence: CASSFAQAEREAFF.

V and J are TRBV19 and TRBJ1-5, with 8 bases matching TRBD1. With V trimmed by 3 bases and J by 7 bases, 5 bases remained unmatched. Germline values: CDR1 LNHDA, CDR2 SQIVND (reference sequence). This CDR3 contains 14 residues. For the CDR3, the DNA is TGTGCCAGTAGTATCGACAGGGGAATACAGCCCCAGCATTTT. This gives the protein CASSIDRGIQPQHF.

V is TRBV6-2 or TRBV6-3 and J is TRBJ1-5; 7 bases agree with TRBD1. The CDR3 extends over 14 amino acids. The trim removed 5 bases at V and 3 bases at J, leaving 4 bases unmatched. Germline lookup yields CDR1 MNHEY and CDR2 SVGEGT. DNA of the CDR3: TGTGCCAGCAGTCCGACAGGGACCAATCAGCCCCAGCATTTT. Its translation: CASSPTGTNQPQHF.

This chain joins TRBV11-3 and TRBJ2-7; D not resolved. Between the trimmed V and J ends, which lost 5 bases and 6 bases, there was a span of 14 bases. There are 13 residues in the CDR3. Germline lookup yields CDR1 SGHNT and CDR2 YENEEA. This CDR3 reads CASSPSRSGEQYF. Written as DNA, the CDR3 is TGTGCCAGCAGCCCATCAAGGTCGGGCGAGCAGTACTTC.

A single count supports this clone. The CDR3, as DNA: TGTGCCTGGAGTCCATCCGGGACAGGATATTCACCCCTCCACTTT. Translating gives CAWSPSGTGYSPLHF. V is TRBV30 and J is TRBJ1-6; 8 bases match TRBD1. The CDR3 has 15 residues. Unmatched junction bases numbered 8, after V lost 2 bases and J lost 8 bases. The germline gives CDR1 GTSNPN, CDR2 SVGIG (reference sequence).

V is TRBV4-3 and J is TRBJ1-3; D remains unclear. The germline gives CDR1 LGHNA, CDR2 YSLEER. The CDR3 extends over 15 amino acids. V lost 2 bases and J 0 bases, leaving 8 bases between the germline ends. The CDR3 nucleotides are TGCGCCAGCAGCCAAAGTACGGACTCTGGAAACACCATATATTTT. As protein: CASSQSTDSGNTIYF.

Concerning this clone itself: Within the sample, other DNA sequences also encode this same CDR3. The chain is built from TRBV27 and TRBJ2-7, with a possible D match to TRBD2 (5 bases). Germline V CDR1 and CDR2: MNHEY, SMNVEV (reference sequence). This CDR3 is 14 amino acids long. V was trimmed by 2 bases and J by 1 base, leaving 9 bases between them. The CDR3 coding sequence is TGTGCCAGCAGTTTAGCACGGAGGTCCTACGAGCAGTACTTC. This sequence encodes CASSLARRSYEQYF.

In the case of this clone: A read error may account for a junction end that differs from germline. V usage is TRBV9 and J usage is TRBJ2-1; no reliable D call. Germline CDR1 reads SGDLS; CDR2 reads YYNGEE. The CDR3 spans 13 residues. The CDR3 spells CACSPHTRNEQFF. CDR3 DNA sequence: TGTGCCTGCAGCCCTCACACTCGTAATGAGCAGTTCTTC.